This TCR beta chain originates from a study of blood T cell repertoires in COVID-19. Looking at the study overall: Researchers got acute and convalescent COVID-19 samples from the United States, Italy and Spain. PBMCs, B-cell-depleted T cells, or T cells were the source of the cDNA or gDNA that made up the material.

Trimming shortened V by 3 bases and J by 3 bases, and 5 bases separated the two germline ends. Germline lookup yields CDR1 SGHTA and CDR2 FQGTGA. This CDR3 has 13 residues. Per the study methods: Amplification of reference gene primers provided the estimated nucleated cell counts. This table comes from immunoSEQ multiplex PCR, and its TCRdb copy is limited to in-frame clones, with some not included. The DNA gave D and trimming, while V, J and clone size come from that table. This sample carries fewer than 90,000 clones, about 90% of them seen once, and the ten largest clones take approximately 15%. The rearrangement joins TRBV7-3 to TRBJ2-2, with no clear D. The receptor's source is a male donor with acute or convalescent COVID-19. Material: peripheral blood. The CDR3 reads CASSFGDTGELFF. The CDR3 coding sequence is TGTGCCAGCAGCTTCGGAGACACCGGGGAGCTGTTTTTT. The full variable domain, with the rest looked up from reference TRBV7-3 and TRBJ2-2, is GAGVSQTPSNKVTEKGKYVELRCDPISGHTALYWYRQSLGQGPEFLIYFQGTGAADDSGLPNDRFFAVRPEGSVSTLKIQRTERGDSAVYLCASSFGDTGELFFGEGSRLTVL.